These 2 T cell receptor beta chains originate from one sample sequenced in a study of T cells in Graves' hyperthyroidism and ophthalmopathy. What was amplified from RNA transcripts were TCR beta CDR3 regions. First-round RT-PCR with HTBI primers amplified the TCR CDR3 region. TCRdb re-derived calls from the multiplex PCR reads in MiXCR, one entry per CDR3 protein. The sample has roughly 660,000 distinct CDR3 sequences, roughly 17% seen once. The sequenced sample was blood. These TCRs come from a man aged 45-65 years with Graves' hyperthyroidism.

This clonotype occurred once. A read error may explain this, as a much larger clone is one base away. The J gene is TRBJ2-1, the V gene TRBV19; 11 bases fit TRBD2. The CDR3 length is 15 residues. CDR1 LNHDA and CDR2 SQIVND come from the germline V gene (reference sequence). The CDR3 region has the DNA TGTGCCAGTAGTATATTAGCGGGAGGGAGGAATGAGAAGTTCTTC. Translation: CASSILAGGRNEKFF.

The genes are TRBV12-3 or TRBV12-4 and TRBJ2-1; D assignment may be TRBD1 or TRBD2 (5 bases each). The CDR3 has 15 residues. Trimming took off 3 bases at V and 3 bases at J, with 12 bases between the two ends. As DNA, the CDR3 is TGTGCCAGCAGTTTTCTCTGGGACCTCTACAATGAGCAGTTCTTC. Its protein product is CASSFLWDLYNEQFF.